This TCR beta chain was retrieved from a study of T cells in localized non-small cell lung cancer. Points from the study as a whole: The greatest T cell clonality was found in uninvolved adjacent lung (higher than in tumor).

The table lists this clone with a few counts. Antigen unknown. Produced via immunoSEQ multiplex PCR; TCRdb's table is partial and in-frame only. The sample records some 4,100 clones, approximately 21% being singletons. Germline CDR1 reads MNHGY; CDR2 reads SAAAGT. The trim removed 6 bases at V and 2 bases at J, leaving 11 bases unmatched. This CDR3 has 17 residues. The TCR sequence derives from a female donor over 55 with stage I lung adenocarcinoma. The chain employs TRBV6-8 and TRBJ2-1; TRBD1 matches at 9 bases. The specimen was lung tumor tissue, collected before any cancer treatment. CDR3 protein: CASRVTFTGGPYNEQFF. CDR3 DNA sequence: TGTGCCAGCAGAGTAACATTTACAGGGGGCCCCTACAATGAGCAGTTCTTC.